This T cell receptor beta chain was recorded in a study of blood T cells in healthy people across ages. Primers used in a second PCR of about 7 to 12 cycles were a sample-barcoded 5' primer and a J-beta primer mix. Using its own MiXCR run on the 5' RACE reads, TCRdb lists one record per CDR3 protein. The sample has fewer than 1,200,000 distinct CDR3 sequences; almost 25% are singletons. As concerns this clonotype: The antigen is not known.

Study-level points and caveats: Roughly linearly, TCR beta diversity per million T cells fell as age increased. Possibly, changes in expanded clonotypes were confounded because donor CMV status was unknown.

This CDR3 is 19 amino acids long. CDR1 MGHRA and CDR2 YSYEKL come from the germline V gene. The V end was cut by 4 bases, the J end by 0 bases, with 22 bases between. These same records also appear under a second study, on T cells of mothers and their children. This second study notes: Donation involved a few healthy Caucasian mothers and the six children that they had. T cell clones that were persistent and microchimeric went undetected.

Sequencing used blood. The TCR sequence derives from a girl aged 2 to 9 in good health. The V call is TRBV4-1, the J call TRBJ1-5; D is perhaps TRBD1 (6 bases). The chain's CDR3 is CASSLEIFPGQLSNQPQHF. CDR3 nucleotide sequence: TGCGCCAGCAGCCTTGAAATCTTTCCAGGACAGCTTAGCAATCAGCCCCAGCATTTT.